The 22 T cell receptor beta chains listed next were all sequenced from one sample in a study of T cells in Graves' hyperthyroidism and ophthalmopathy. TCR beta CDR3 regions were amplified from RNA transcripts. Initially, a first-round RT-PCR of the TCR CDR3 employed the HTBI primer set. TCRdb re-analysed the multiplex PCR reads in MiXCR, keeping a single row per CDR3 protein. Found here are 650,000 to 800,000 distinct CDR3 sequences, 45% of them singletons; the top ten hold under 8%. The sequencing input was peripheral blood or thyroid tissue (not recorded which). These receptors all stem from an adult man with Graves' disease, either hyperthyroidism or ophthalmopathy (not recorded which).

This clonotype was counted between two and nine times. The rearrangement links TRBV20-1 to TRBJ1-2, with D tentatively TRBD1 (5 bases). CDR3 length: 13 amino acids. Trimming removed 0 bases from V and 2 bases from J, with 7 bases in between. Germline CDR1 reads DFQATT; CDR2 reads SNEGSKA (reference sequence). Written as DNA, the CDR3 is TGCAGTGCTAGAGACAGGGAAAACTATGGCTACACCTTC. Its protein product is CSARDRENYGYTF.

This clonotype was detected many times. This sequence joins TRBV7-9 and TRBJ2-7, with TRBD1 matching 8 bases. Trimming at V came to 3 bases and at J to 0 bases, leaving 4 bases not matched to a gene. There are 15 residues in the CDR3. Germline V CDR1 and CDR2: SEHNR, FQNEAQ (reference sequence). CDR3 in DNA: TGTGCCAGCAGCTTCCGGGACAGGAGCTCCTACGAGCAGTACTTC. It codes for CASSFRDRSSYEQYF.

Many counts were recorded for this clonotype. V and J are TRBV20-1 and TRBJ1-5; a possible D gene is TRBD1 (6 bases). This CDR3 spans 14 amino acids. Germline V CDR1 and CDR2: DFQATT, SNEGSKA (reference sequence). V lost 0 bases and J lost 3, with 9 bases in between. CDR3 nucleotides: TGCAGTGCTAGAGATGGACAGATCAATCAGCCCCAGCATTTT. This encodes CSARDGQINQPQHF.

This clonotype was recorded a few times. Compared with germline, one end of the junction differs, possibly owing to a read error. This chain connects TRBV5-1 to TRBJ1-4; maybe TRBD1 (6 bases). The CDR3 consists of 14 residues. CDR1 is SGHRS and CDR2 is YFSETQ in the germline V gene. CDR3 protein: CASSQQGGNEKLFF. CDR3 bases: TGTGCCAGCAGCCAACAGGGAGGGAATGAAAAACTGTTTTTT.

This clonotype was counted between two and nine times. No conserved phenylalanine or tryptophan ends this CDR3, so it is likely a read error. No DNA is shown, since the ends of the CDR3 on it are uncertain; the CDR3 is the one TCRdb lists. The V call is TRBV15, the J call TRBJ2-6. The CDR3 region is 8 residues in length, termini included. CDR1 and CDR2 from the germline V gene are LNHNV and YYDKDF (reference sequence). The CDR3: CATSSPTS.

This chain uses TRBV5-1 with TRBJ1-2; 7 bases map to TRBD1. Germline V gene lookup returns CDR1 SGHRS and CDR2 YFSETQ. This CDR3 is built from 15 residues. After removal of 4 bases from V and 0 bases from J, the junction contained 6 bases not matched to a gene. The CDR3 loop reads CASSPWTGPNYGYTF. Written as DNA, the CDR3 is TGCGCCAGCAGCCCTTGGACAGGCCCTAACTATGGCTACACCTTC. The full variable domain, its missing parts supplied by reference TRBV5-1 and TRBJ1-2, is KAGVTQTPRYLIKTRGQQVTLSCSPISGHRSVSWYQQTPGQGLQFLFEYFSETQRNKGNFPGRFSGRQFSNSRSEMNVSTLELGDSALYLCASSPWTGPNYGYTFGSGTRLTVV.

V usage is TRBV29-1 and J usage is TRBJ1-2; perhaps TRBD1 as D (6 bases). This CDR3 has 14 amino acids. V lost 0 bases and J 3 bases, leaving 11 bases between the germline ends. Germline V lookup: CDR1 SQVTM, CDR2 ANQGSEA. The CDR3 sequence: CSVEDPGDHYGYTF. The DNA of the CDR3 is TGCAGCGTTGAAGATCCAGGGGATCACTATGGCTACACCTTC. The full variable domain, its missing parts supplied by reference TRBV29-1 and TRBJ1-2, is SAVISQKPSRDICQRGTSLTIQCQVDSQVTMMFWYRQQPGQSLTLIATANQGSEATYESGFVIDKFPISRPNLTFSTLTVSNMSPEDSSIYLCSVEDPGDHYGYTFGSGTRLTVV.

The chain has TRBV7-2 and TRBJ2-2; D call uncertain. The ends were cut back, 3 bases at V and 6 bases at J, with 14 bases in the middle. CDR1 and CDR2 (germline): SGHTA, FQGNSA. CDR3 length: 15 residues. DNA of the CDR3: TGTGCCAGCAGCTTCCTTCGAGTAATGGCCGGGGAGCTGTTTTTT. This sequence encodes CASSFLRVMAGELFF.

This clonotype was seen a few times. This chain connects TRBV9 to TRBJ2-5; 7 positions match TRBD2. Germline V gene data show CDR1 as SGDLS and CDR2 as YYNGEE. Germline trimming cut 5 bases from V and 6 bases from J; bases unmatched to any gene: 16. CDR3 length: 16 amino acids. CDR3 amino acids: CASSSPAGVGGQTQYF. In DNA, the CDR3 is TGTGCCAGCAGTTCCCCCGCGGGGGTGGGTGGACAGACCCAGTACTTC.

This chain connects TRBV7-9 to TRBJ2-2, with 14 positions matching TRBD2. The CDR3 covers 20 residues. Germline CDR1 SEHNR, CDR2 FQNEAQ (reference sequence). Trimming took 5 bases from V and 4 from J; bases not matched to a gene: 15. CDR3 residues: CASSVTTLGLAGAGTGELFF. Here the CDR3 DNA reads TGTGCCAGCAGCGTTACTACGCTGGGACTAGCGGGAGCGGGCACCGGGGAGCTGTTTTTT.

V and J are TRBV20-1 and TRBJ2-7; no definite D call. V lost 3 bases to trimming and J lost 1 base, with 10 bases between them. This CDR3 is built from 13 residues. CDR1 DFQATT and CDR2 SNEGSKA come from the germline V gene (reference sequence). The CDR3 coding sequence is TGCAGTGCTAGCGGGCCCACTTCCTACGAGCAGTACTTC. Residues: CSASGPTSYEQYF.

This clonotype was picked up a small number of times. V and J are TRBV11-1 and TRBJ1-1; a possible D gene is TRBD1 (5 bases). Germline CDR1 reads SGHAT; CDR2 reads FQDESV (reference sequence). With 5 bases removed from V and 5 bases from J, the gap between germline ends came to 12 bases. This CDR3 has 13 amino acids. The CDR3 region has the DNA TGTGCCAGCAGCCGTTTGACAGAAACTGAAGCTTTCTTT. Protein sequence: CASSRLTETEAFF.

The chain recombines TRBV25-1 with TRBJ1-6; 7 positions agree with TRBD1. The CDR3 is 13 residues long. V lost 8 bases, J lost 10 bases, and 8 bases stayed unmatched. Germline V lookup: CDR1 MGHDK, CDR2 SYGVNS. The CDR3 DNA is TGTGCCAGCTGGGGGACAGCCGTCTCACCCCTCCACTTT. Its translation: CASWGTAVSPLHF.

The gene calls are TRBV7-9 and TRBJ1-4; weak D call: TRBD1 (6 bases). The CDR3 spans 14 residues. Germline CDR1 reads SEHNR; CDR2 reads FQNEAQ (reference sequence). Trimming took 3 bases from V and 8 from J, leaving 13 bases between them. DNA for the CDR3: TGTGCCAGCAGCTTGCAGGGGATGTGGGAAAAACTGTTTTTT. Its protein is CASSLQGMWEKLFF. Full variable domain (rest looked up from reference TRBV7-9 and TRBJ1-4): DTGVSQNPRHKITKRGQNVTFRCDPISEHNRLYWYRQTLGQGPEFLTYFQNEAQLEKSRLLSDRFSAERPKGSFSTLEIQRTEQGDSAMYLCASSLQGMWEKLFFGSGTQLSVL.

The V and J genes are TRBV9 and TRBJ1-1; no reliable D call. CDR3 size: 16 residues. Germline CDR1 is SGDLS and CDR2 is YYNGEE. V was cut by 4 bases and J by 4 bases, with 20 bases left in between. CDR3 protein: CASSSRSGESGTEAFF. The CDR3 DNA follows: TGTGCCAGCAGCTCTAGAAGTGGGGAAAGCGGCACTGAAGCTTTCTTT.

Of note for this clonotype: This may be a read error, as it is one base from a much larger clone. The chain uses TRBV15 and TRBJ1-4; D might be TRBD1 (6 bases). CDR3 length: 15 residues. Trimming removed 7 bases from V and 8 bases from J, with 20 bases in between. From germline, CDR1 is LNHNV and CDR2 YYDKDF (reference sequence). Here the CDR3 DNA reads TGTGCCACCAAACAGGGCTGGTCCGGAAGCGAAAAACTGTTTTTT. Its protein is CATKQGWSGSEKLFF. Based on the CDR3 plus reference TRBV15 and TRBJ1-4, the full variable domain is DAMVIQNPRYQVTQFGKPVTLSCSQTLNHNVMYWYQQKSSQAPKLLFHYYDKDFNNEADTPDNFQSRRPNTSFCFLDIRSPGLGDTAMYLCATKQGWSGSEKLFFGSGTQLSVL.

This clonotype was recorded at least ten times. The genes are TRBV25-1 and TRBJ1-4; weak D call: TRBD1 (6 bases). The CDR3 is 19 residues long. Trimming removed 6 bases at V and 2 bases at J, with 25 bases between. Germline loops: CDR1 MGHDK, CDR2 SYGVNS. This CDR3 is CASRPWAGDVSLTNEKLFF. CDR3 in DNA: TGTGCCAGCAGACCGTGGGCAGGGGATGTGAGTTTGACTAATGAAAAACTGTTTTTT.

This clonotype was found many times. The CDR3 is CASSMVNGYTF. The CDR3 coding sequence is TGTGCCAGTAGTATGGTCAATGGCTACACCTTC. The rearrangement links TRBV19 to TRBJ1-2, with D hard to call. The CDR3 covers 11 residues. CDR1 is LNHDA, CDR2 SQIVND, per germline (reference sequence). The V gene lost 3 bases and the J gene lost 6 bases, with 5 bases spanning the gap.

In its sample, this clonotype was seen a few times. This chain links TRBV2 with TRBJ2-5; D call uncertain. The J call may be faulty, since TRBJ2-7 better matches the DNA end. The CDR3 is 20 amino acids. Germline V gives CDR1 SNHLY, CDR2 FYNNEI. The CDR3 sequence: CASSYRGFGSANPSSYEQYF. Written as DNA, the CDR3 is TGTGCCAGCAGTTACCGAGGATTTGGCTCTGCTAACCCCAGCTCCTACGAGCAGTACTTC.

The rearrangement joins TRBV20-1 to TRBJ1-2, with D perhaps TRBD1 (5 bases). Germline V lookup: CDR1 DFQATT, CDR2 SNEGSKA (reference sequence). The V end was cut by 3 bases, the J end by 4 bases, with 9 bases between. The CDR3 sequence is 12 residues long. The CDR3 spells CSASRAGYGYTF. The CDR3 bases are TGCAGTGCTAGCAGGGCAGGCTATGGCTACACCTTC.

The chain employs TRBV29-1 and TRBJ1-1, with D possibly matching TRBD1 (6 bases). CDR1 SQVTM and CDR2 ANQGSEA come from the germline V gene. CDR3 length equals 12 residues. Trimming took 3 bases from V and 3 from J, leaving 8 bases between them. CDR3 nucleotide sequence: TGCAGCGTTGAGGGGGCCGACACTGAAGCTTTCTTT. Translation: CSVEGADTEAFF.

The chain is built from TRBV7-3 and TRBJ2-5; TRBD1 might be the D (9 bases). Trimming took off 3 bases at V and 11 bases at J, with 22 bases between the two ends. CDR1 is SGHTA, CDR2 FQGTGA, per germline. This CDR3 region has 15 residues. CDR3 nucleotide sequence: TGTGCCAGCAGCTTGGGCGGACAGGGGACTAGTGAGCAGTACTTC. Protein: CASSLGGQGTSEQYF.